These T cell receptor beta chains were read from a single sample in a study of blood T cell repertoires in COVID-19. The method was immunoSEQ multiplex PCR; TCRdb's version includes in-frame clones alone and lacks a portion of them. Here the sample spans under 80,000 clones, roughly 92% being singletons. The sequencing sample was made of peripheral blood. The origin of the receptors is a human donor in a cohort sampled during active COVID-19. Both conserved end residues are part of each CDR3. Fields, in order: D gene, clone size, V gene, J gene, CDR3 protein. The D gene is left open where the match is weak. Size tells how often a clone was seen (once, few, many) or the class of an expanded clone, and some rows leave it out.

d_gene: TRBD2; abundance: NA; v_gene: TRBV19; j_gene: TRBJ2-2; CDR3aa: CASTLGEGRTGELFF
d_gene: TRBD1; abundance: NA; v_gene: TRBV19; j_gene: TRBJ2-7; CDR3aa: CASSLTLGQGAYEQYF
d_gene: TRBD2; abundance: NA; v_gene: TRBV11-3; j_gene: TRBJ2-2; CDR3aa: CASSPRLAGGPGELFF
d_gene: NA; abundance: NA; v_gene: TRBV5-4; j_gene: TRBJ2-1; CDR3aa: CASSFRGDGEQFF
d_gene: NA; abundance: NA; v_gene: TRBV6-5; j_gene: TRBJ1-1; CDR3aa: CASTNSGTEGRGAFF
d_gene: TRBD1; abundance: NA; v_gene: TRBV9; j_gene: TRBJ2-1; CDR3aa: CASSPAGTGGIGEQFF
d_gene: NA; abundance: NA; v_gene: TRBV28; j_gene: TRBJ1-4; CDR3aa: CASSLQGSTEKLFF
d_gene: NA; abundance: NA; v_gene: TRBV18; j_gene: TRBJ1-1; CDR3aa: CASSPPLAKNTEAFF
d_gene: TRBD2; abundance: NA; v_gene: TRBV3-1/TRBV3-2; j_gene: TRBJ2-1; CDR3aa: CASSHGTSGGSYNEQFF
d_gene: TRBD2; abundance: NA; v_gene: TRBV18; j_gene: TRBJ2-5; CDR3aa: CASSPPGLAGASETQYF
d_gene: TRBD1; abundance: NA; v_gene: TRBV5-1; j_gene: TRBJ1-5; CDR3aa: CASSQGQGTNQPQHF
d_gene: TRBD1; abundance: once; v_gene: TRBV6-2/TRBV6-3; j_gene: TRBJ2-7; CDR3aa: CASSYYGTGSYEQYF
d_gene: TRBD1; abundance: NA; v_gene: TRBV11-2; j_gene: TRBJ2-7; CDR3aa: CASSLGGTVITYEQYF
d_gene: NA; abundance: NA; v_gene: TRBV27; j_gene: TRBJ2-7; CDR3aa: CASSAYGGPAYEQYF